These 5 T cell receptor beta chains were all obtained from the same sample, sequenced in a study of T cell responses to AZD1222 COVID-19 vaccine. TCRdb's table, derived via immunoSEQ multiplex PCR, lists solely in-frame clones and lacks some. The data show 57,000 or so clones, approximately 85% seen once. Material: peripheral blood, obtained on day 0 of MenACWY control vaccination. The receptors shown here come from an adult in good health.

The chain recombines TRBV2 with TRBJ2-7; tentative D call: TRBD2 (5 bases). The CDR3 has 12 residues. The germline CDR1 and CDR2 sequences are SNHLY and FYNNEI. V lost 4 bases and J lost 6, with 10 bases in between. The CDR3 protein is CASSGRVTEQYF. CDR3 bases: TGTGCCAGCAGTGGGCGGGTAACCGAGCAGTACTTC.

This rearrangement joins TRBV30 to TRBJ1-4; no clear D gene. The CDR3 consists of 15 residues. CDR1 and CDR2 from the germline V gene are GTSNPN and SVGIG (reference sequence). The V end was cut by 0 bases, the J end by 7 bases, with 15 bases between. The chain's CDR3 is CAWSVLSMAGEKLFF. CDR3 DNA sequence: TGTGCCTGGAGTGTACTATCTATGGCGGGTGAAAAACTGTTTTTT.

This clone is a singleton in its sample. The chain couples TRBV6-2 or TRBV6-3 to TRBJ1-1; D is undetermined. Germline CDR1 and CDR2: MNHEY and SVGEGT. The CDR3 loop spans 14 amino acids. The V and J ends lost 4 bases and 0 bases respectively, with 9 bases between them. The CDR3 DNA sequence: TGTGCCAGCAGTTTAGACCTTTTGAACACTGAAGCTTTCTTT. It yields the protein CASSLDLLNTEAFF.

The CDR3: CARLAGVTYEQYF. CDR3 DNA: TGTGCCAGACTAGCGGGAGTTACCTACGAGCAGTACTTC. The chain couples TRBV2 to TRBJ2-7; 11 nucleotides line up with TRBD2. The V gene end was trimmed by 9 bases and the J gene end by 2 bases; junction bases not matched to a gene: 3. This CDR3 has 13 amino acids. CDR1 is SNHLY and CDR2 is FYNNEI in the germline V gene.

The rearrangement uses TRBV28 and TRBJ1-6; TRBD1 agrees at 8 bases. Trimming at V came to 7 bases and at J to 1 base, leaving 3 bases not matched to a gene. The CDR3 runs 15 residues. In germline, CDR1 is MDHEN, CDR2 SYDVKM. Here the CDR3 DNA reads TGTGCCAGCACCGGACAGGGTTCCTATAATTCACCCCTCCACTTT. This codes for CASTGQGSYNSPLHF.